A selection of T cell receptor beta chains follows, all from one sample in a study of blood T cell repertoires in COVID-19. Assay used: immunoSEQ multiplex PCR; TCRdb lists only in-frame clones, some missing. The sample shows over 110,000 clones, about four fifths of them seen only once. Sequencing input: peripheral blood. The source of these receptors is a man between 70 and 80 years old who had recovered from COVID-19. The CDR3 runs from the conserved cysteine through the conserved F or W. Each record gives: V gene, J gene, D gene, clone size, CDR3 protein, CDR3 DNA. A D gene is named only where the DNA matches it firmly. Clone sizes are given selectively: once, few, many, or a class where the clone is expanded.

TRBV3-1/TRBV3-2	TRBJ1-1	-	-	CASSQGANTEAFF	TGTGCCAGCAGCCAGGGGGCTAACACTGAAGCTTTCTTT
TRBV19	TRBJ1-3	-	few	CASSLRTASSGNTIYF	TGTGCCAGTAGTCTAAGGACAGCGAGCTCTGGAAACACCATATATTTT
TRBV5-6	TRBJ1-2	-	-	CASSFLDSYGYTF	TGTGCCAGCAGCTTTCTAGACAGCTATGGCTACACCTTC
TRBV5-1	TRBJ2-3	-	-	CASSRAGQGTDTQYF	TGCGCCAGCAGCCGAGCAGGGCAGGGGACAGATACGCAGTATTTT
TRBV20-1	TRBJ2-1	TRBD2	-	CSARDGLAGVF	TGCAGTGCTAGAGATGGACTAGCGGGAGTCTTC
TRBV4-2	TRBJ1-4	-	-	CASSQEYYRAQPEKLFF	TGTGCCAGCAGCCAAGAATATTACAGGGCCCAGCCAGAAAAACTGTTTTTT
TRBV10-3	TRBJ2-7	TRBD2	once	CAISDPTSGSSYEQYF	TGTGCCATCAGCGACCCGACTAGCGGGAGCTCCTACGAGCAGTACTTC
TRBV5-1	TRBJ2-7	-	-	CASSTDSVAYEQYF	TGCGCCAGCAGTACGGACAGTGTCGCCTACGAGCAGTACTTC
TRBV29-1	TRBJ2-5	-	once	CSVGGGETQYF	TGCAGCGTGGGAGGGGGGGAGACCCAGTACTTC
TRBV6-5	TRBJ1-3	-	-	CASSYVGGDSGNTIYF	TGTGCCAGCAGTTACGTCGGGGGTGACTCTGGAAACACCATATATTTT
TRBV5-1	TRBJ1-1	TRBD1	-	CASSADREAEAFF	TGCGCCAGCAGCGCGGACAGGGAGGCTGAAGCTTTCTTT
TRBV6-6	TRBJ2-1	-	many	CASSRTTEQFF	TGTGCCAGCAGCCGTACAACTGAGCAGTTCTTC
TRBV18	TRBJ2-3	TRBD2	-	CASLPSGGPPDTQYF	TGTGCCAGTTTACCGTCGGGAGGGCCCCCAGATACGCAGTATTTT
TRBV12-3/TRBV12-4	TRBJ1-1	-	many	CASSLTGPKAFF	TGTGCCAGCAGCCTCACAGGCCCCAAAGCTTTCTTT
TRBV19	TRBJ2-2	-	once	CASSDTSTRRYTGELFF	TGTGCCAGTAGCGATACTAGTACGAGAAGGTACACCGGGGAGCTGTTTTTT
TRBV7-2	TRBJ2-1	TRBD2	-	CASRGYSGLAGVREFF	TGTGCCAGCAGGGGATATTCGGGACTAGCGGGAGTTCGTGAGTTCTTC
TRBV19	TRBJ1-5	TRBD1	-	CASSTSGTGGNQPQHF	TGTGCCAGTAGTACCTCCGGGACAGGGGGCAATCAGCCCCAGCATTTT
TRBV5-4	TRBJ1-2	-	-	CASSSRQVMNYGYTF	TGTGCCAGCAGCTCGAGACAGGTGATGAACTATGGCTACACCTTC
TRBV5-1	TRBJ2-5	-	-	CASSLEGGVGETQYF	TGCGCCAGCAGCTTGGAAGGAGGAGTAGGGGAGACCCAGTACTTC
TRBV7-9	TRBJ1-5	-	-	CASSSDFSNQPQHF	TGTGCCAGCAGTTCAGATTTTAGCAATCAGCCCCAGCATTTT
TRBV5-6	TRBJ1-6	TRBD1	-	CASSLGQGSYNSPLHF	TGTGCCAGCAGCTTGGGACAGGGGTCCTATAATTCACCCCTCCACTTT
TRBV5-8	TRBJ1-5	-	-	CASGMRFRQPQHF	TGTGCCAGCGGCATGAGGTTTAGGCAGCCCCAGCATTTT
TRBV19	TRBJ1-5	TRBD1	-	CASSMGDRGPNQPQHF	TGTGCCAGTAGTATGGGTGACAGGGGGCCTAATCAGCCCCAGCATTTT
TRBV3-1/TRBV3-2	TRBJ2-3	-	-	CASSQREATDTQYF	TGTGCCAGCAGCCAGCGTGAAGCCACAGATACGCAGTATTTT
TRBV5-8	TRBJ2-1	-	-	CASLVGSRYNEQFF	TGTGCCAGCTTGGTGGGCTCTCGTTACAATGAGCAGTTCTTC
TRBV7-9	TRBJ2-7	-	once	CASSFSSEQYF	TGTGCCAGCAGCTTCTCGTCCGAGCAGTACTTC
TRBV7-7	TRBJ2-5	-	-	CASSLAGSETQYF	TGTGCCAGCAGCTTAGCCGGTTCGGAGACCCAGTACTTC
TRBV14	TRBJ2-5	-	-	CASSQDPRATYQETQYF	TGTGCCAGCAGCCAAGATCCTAGAGCGACGTACCAAGAGACCCAGTACTTC
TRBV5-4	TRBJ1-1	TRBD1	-	CASSSRTGGMTEAFF	TGTGCCAGCAGCTCCCGGACAGGGGGCATGACTGAAGCTTTCTTT
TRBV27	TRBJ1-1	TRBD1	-	CASSSGQGWGTEAFF	TGTGCCAGCAGTTCTGGACAGGGATGGGGCACTGAAGCTTTCTTT
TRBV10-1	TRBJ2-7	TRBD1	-	CASREGQGHEQYF	TGCGCCAGCAGGGAGGGACAGGGCCACGAGCAGTACTTC
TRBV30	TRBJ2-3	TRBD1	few	CAWSGTGKYTQYF	TGTGCCTGGAGTGGGACAGGGAAATATACGCAGTATTTT
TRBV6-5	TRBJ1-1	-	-	CASSPGVVDTEAFF	TGTGCCAGCAGTCCAGGGGTAGTGGACACTGAAGCTTTCTTT
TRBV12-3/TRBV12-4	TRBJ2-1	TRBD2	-	CATVGLAGNEQFF	TGTGCCACCGTGGGACTAGCGGGCAATGAGCAGTTCTTC
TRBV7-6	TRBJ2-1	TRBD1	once	CASSSGQGFYNEQFF	TGTGCCAGCAGCTCCGGACAGGGGTTCTACAATGAGCAGTTCTTC
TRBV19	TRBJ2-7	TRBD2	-	CASSLLAGSSYEQYF	TGTGCCAGTAGTTTACTAGCGGGATCCTCCTACGAGCAGTACTTC
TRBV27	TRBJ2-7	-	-	CASRYWGGEQYF	TGTGCCAGCAGGTACTGGGGAGGCGAGCAGTACTTC
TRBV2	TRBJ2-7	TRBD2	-	CASSDTSGIYGEQYF	TGTGCCAGCAGTGACACTAGCGGGATATATGGCGAGCAGTACTTC
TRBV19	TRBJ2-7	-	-	CASSIGHPAYEQYF	TGTGCCAGTAGTATAGGACACCCGGCCTACGAGCAGTACTTC
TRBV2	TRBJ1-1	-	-	CASSERQEAFF	TGTGCCAGCAGTGAAAGACAGGAAGCTTTCTTT
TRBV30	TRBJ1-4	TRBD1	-	CAWSVGQGDSEKLFF	TGTGCCTGGAGTGTGGGACAGGGCGACTCTGAAAAACTGTTTTTT
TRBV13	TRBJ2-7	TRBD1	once	CASSLGQGAGEQYF	TGTGCCAGCAGCTTAGGGCAGGGGGCAGGCGAGCAGTACTTC
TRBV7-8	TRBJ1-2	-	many	CASSSVYRTDYGYTF	TGTGCCAGCAGCTCCGTATATCGGACTGACTATGGCTACACCTTC
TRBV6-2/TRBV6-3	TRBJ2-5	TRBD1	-	CASSSTGVGGTQYF	TGTGCCAGCAGTTCTACAGGGGTCGGCGGGACCCAGTACTTC
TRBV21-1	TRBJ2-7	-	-	CASSKGTGIGEQYF	TGTGCCAGCAGCAAGGGGACAGGGATCGGCGAGCAGTACTTC